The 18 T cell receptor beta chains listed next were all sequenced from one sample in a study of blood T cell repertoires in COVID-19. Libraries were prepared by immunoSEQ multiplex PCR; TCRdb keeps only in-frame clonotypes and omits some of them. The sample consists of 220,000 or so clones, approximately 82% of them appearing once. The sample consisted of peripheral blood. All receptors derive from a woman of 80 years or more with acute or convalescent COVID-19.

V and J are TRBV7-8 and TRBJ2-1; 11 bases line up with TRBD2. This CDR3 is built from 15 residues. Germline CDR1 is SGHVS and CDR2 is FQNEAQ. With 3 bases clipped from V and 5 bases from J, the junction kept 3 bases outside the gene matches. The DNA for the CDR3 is TGTGCCAGCAGCTTGTTTAGCGGGGGGGACAATGAGCAGTTCTTC. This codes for CASSLFSGGDNEQFF.

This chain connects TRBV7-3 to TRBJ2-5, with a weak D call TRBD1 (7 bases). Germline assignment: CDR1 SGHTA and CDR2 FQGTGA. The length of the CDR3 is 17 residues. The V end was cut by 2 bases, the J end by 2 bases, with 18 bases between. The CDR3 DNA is TGTGCCAGCAGCTTAGGTTGGCGGGGACAGCTTCAAGAGACCCAGTACTTC. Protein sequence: CASSLGWRGQLQETQYF.

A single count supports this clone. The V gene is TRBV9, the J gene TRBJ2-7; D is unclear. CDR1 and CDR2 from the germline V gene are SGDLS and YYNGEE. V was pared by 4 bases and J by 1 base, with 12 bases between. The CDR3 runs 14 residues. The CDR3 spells CASSPRGYSYEQYF. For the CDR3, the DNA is TGTGCCAGCAGCCCAAGAGGTTATTCCTACGAGCAGTACTTC.

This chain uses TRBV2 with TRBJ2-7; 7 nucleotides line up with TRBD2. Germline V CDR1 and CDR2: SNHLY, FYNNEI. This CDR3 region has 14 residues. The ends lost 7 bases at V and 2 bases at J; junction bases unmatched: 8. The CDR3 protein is CASTLQRGAYEQYF. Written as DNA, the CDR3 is TGTGCCAGCACCTTACAGCGGGGAGCCTACGAGCAGTACTTC. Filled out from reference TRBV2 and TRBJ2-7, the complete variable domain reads EPEVTQTPSHQVTQMGQEVILRCVPISNHLYFYWYRQILGQKVEFLVSFYNNEISEKSEIFDDQFSVERPDGSNFTLKIRSTKLEDSAMYFCASTLQRGAYEQYFGPGTRLTVT.

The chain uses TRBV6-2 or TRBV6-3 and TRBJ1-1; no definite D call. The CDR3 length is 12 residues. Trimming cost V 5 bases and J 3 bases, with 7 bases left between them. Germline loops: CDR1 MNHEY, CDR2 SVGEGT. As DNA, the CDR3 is TGTGCCAGCAGTCGAGTGTACACTGAAGCTTTCTTT. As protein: CASSRVYTEAFF.

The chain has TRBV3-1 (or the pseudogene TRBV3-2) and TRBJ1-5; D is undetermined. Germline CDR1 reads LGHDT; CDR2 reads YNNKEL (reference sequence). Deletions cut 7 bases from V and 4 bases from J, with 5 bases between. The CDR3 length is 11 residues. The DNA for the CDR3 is TGTGCCAGCACCACTAATCAGCCCCAGCATTTT. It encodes CASTTNQPQHF.

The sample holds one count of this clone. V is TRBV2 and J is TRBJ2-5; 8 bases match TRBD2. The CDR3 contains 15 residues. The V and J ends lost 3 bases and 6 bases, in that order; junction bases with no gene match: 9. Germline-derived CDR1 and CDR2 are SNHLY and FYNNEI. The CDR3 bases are TGTGCCAGCAGTGATCCCCAGCGGGGGAGGAAGACCCAGTACTTC. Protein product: CASSDPQRGRKTQYF. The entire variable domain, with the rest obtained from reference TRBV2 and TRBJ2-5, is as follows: EPEVTQTPSHQVTQMGQEVILRCVPISNHLYFYWYRQILGQKVEFLVSFYNNEISEKSEIFDDQFSVERPDGSNFTLKIRSTKLEDSAMYFCASSDPQRGRKTQYFGPGTRLLVL.

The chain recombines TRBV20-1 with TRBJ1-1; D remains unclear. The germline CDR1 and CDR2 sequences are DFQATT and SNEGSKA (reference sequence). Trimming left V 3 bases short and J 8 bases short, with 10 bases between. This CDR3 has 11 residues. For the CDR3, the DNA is TGCAGTGCTAGGCCGGGATTGGAAGCTTTCTTT. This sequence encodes CSARPGLEAFF.

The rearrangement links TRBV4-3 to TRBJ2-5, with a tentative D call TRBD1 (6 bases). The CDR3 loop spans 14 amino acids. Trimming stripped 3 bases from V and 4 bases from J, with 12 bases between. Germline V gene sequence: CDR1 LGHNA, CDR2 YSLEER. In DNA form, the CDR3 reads TGCGCCAGCAGCCAGGGGGCGCAAGTAGAGACCCAGTACTTC. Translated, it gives CASSQGAQVETQYF.

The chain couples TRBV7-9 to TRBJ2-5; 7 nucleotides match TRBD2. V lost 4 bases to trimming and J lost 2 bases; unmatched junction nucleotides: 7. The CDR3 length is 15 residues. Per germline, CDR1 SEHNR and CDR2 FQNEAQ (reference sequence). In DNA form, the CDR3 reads TGTGCCAGCAGCTCTGGCCGGGACTATCAAGAGACCCAGTACTTC. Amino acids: CASSSGRDYQETQYF.

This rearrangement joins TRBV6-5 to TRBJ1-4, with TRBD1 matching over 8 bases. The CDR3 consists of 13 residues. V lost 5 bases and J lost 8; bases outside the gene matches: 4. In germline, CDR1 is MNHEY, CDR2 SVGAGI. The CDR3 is CASSRQGYEKLFF. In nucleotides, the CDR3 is TGTGCCAGCAGTAGACAGGGGTACGAAAAACTGTTTTTT.

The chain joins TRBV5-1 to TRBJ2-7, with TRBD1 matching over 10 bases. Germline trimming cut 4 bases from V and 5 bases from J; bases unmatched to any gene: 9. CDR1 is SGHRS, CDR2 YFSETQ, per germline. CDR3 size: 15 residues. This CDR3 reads CASSPGDRGNHEQYF. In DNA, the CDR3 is TGCGCCAGCAGCCCTGGGGACAGGGGTAACCACGAGCAGTACTTC.

The CDR3: CASSLVLAGNQETQYF. The CDR3 DNA reads TGCGCCAGCAGCTTGGTGCTAGCGGGGAATCAAGAGACCCAGTACTTC. The J gene is TRBJ2-5, the V gene TRBV5-1, with TRBD2 identical over 9 bases. V was pared by 0 bases and J by 2 bases, with 5 bases of the junction left unmatched. CDR3 length: 16 residues. Germline V gene data show CDR1 as SGHRS and CDR2 as YFSETQ.

The CDR3 here is CASSPPGVGGDTQYF. In nucleotides, the CDR3 is TGTGCCAGCTCACCACCGGGTGTGGGAGGGGATACGCAGTATTTT. V and J are TRBV18 and TRBJ2-3; 7 bases map to TRBD2. Unmatched junction bases numbered 6, after V lost 0 bases and J lost 6 bases. Germline lookup yields CDR1 KGHSH and CDR2 LQKENI. The CDR3 runs 15 residues.

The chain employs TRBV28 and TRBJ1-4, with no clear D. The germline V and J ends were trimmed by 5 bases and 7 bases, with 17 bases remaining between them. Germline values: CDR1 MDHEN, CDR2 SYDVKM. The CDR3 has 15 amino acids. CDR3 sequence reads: CASSPGGFLGEKLFF. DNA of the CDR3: TGTGCCAGCAGTCCGGGAGGTTTCTTAGGTGAAAAACTGTTTTTT.

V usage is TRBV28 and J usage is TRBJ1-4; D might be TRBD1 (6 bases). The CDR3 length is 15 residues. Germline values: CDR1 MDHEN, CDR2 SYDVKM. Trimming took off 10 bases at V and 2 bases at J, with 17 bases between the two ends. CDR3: CATREGGPTNEKLFF. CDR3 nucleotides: TGTGCCACCCGAGAGGGGGGGCCGACTAATGAAAAACTGTTTTTT.

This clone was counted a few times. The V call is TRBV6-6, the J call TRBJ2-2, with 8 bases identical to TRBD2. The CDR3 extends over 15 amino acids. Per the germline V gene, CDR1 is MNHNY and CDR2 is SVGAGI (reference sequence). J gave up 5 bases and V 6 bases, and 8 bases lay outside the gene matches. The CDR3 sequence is CASRVRAGETGELFF. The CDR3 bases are TGTGCCAGCAGAGTACGAGCGGGGGAAACCGGGGAGCTGTTTTTT.

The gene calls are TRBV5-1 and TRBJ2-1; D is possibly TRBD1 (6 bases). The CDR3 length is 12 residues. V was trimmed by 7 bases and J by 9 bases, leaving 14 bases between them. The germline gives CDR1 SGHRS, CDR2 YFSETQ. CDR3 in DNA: TGCGCCAGCGCCGATCAGGGGTTTGAGCAGTTCTTC. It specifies CASADQGFEQFF.